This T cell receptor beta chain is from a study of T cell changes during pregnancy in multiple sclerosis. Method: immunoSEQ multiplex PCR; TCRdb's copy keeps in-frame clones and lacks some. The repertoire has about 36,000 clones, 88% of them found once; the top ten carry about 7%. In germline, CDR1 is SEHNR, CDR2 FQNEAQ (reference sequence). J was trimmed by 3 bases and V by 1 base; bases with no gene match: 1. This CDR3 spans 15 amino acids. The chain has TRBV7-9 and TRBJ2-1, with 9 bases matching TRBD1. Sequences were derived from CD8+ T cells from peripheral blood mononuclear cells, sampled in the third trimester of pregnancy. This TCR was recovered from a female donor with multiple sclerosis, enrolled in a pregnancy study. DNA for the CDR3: TGTGCCAGCAGCTTAGGGACAGGGGACTACAATGAGCAGTTCTTC. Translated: CASSLGTGDYNEQFF.